This TCR beta chain was recovered during a study of CD4 T cells in relation to SARS-CoV-2 and coronaviruses. Data came from immunoSEQ multiplex PCR; TCRdb stores just in-frame clones and leaves some out. This table has tens of thousands of clones, over 65% appearing once. Germline V gene data show CDR1 as SGHRS and CDR2 as YFSETQ. After removal of 5 bases from V and 1 base from J, the junction contained 3 bases not matched to a gene. This CDR3 region has 14 residues. This clone was seen just once. Its antigen is as yet unknown. This clonotype was sampled from an adult with COVID-19. Sequencing used memory CD4+ T cells from PBMCs, cultured in vitro. V gene TRBV5-1 combines with J gene TRBJ2-7, with TRBD2 matching over 10 bases. CDR3 in DNA: TGCGCCAGCAGGAGGACTAGCGGATCCTACGAGCAGTACTTC. Protein product: CASRRTSGSYEQYF.